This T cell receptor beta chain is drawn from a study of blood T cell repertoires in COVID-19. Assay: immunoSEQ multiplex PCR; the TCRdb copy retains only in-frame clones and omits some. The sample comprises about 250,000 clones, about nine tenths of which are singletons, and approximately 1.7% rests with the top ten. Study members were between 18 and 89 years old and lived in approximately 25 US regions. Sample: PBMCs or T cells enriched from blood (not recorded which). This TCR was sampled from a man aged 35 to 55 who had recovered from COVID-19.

CDR3 coding DNA: TGTGCCACCTCACTCGGGACAGGGTGGGGGACCCAGTACTTC. Its protein product is CATSLGTGWGTQYF. V usage is TRBV19 and J usage is TRBJ2-5; 9 positions agree with TRBD1. Trimming took 10 bases from V and 7 from J; bases not matched to a gene: 13. Germline CDR1 and CDR2: LNHDA and SQIVND (reference sequence). The CDR3 covers 14 residues.